This record covers a single T cell receptor (beta chain). Its antigen is not identified. The sample belongs to a study of CD8 T cells in Susac syndrome. Study-level points and caveats: The study's TCR sequencing and HLA analysis covered a relatively small number of individuals, and the study acknowledged this.

Peripheral blood CD8+ and CD4+ T cells were profiled by TCR beta sequencing. Healthy donors formed controls matched for age and sex. With random hexamers, roughly 0.45 to 1 ug RNA was reverse transcribed. Amplification of TCR beta CDR3 used immunoSEQ multiplex PCR across 54 Vbeta and 13 Jbeta. MiXCR, run by TCRdb on the immunoSEQ multiplex PCR reads, gives a single entry per CDR3 protein. The data show tens of thousands of distinct CDR3 sequences, 94% seen once. Trimming left V 4 bases short and J 6 bases short, with 12 bases between. The germline CDR1 and CDR2 sequences are MNHEY and SMNVEV (reference sequence). This CDR3 spans 14 amino acids.

V and J are TRBV27 and TRBJ2-2; the D gene could be TRBD1 or TRBD2 (5 bases each). This clonotype originated in a human donor in good health. The sequencing input was CD8+ T cells from PBMCs. The CDR3 protein is CASSWSGTPGELFF. CDR3 nucleotides: TGTGCCAGCAGTTGGTCCGGGACGCCCGGGGAGCTGTTTTTT.